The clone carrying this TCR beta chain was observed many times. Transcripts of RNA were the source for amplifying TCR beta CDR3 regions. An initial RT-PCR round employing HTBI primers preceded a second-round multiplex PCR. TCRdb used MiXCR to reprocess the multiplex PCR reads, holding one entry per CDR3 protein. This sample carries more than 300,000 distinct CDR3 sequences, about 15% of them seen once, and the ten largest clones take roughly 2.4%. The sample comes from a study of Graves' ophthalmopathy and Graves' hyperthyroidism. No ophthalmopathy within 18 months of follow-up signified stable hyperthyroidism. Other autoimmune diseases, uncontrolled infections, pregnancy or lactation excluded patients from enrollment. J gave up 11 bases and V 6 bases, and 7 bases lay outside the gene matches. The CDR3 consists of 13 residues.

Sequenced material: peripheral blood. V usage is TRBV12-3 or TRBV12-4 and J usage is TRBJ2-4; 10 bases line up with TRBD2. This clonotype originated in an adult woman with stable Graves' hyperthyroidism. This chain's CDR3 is CASSVGLAAVQYF. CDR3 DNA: TGTGCCAGCAGCGTCGGACTAGCGGCGGTTCAGTACTTC.